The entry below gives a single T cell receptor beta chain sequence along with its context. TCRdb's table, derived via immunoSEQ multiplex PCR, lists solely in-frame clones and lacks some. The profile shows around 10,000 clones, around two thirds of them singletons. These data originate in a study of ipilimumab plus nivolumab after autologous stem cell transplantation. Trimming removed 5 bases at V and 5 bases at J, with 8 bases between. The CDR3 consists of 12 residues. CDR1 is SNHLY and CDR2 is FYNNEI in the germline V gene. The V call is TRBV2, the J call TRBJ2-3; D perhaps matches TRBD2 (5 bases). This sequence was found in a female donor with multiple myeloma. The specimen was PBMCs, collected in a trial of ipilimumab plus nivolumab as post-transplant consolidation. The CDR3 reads CASSSEGDTQYF. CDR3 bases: TGTGCCAGCAGTTCCGAGGGAGATACGCAGTATTTT.